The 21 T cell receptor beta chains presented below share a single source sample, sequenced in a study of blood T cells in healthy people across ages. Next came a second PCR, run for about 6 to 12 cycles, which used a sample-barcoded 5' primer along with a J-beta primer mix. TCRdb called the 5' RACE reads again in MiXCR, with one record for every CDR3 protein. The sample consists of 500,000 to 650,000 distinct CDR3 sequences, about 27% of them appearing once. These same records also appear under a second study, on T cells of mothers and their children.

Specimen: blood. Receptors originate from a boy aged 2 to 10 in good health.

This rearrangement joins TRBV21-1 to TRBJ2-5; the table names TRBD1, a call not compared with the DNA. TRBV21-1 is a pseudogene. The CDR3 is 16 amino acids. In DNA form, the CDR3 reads TGTGCCAGCAGCAACATAGCGGGGGACAGGCAAGAGACCCAGTACTTC. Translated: CASSNIAGDRQETQYF.

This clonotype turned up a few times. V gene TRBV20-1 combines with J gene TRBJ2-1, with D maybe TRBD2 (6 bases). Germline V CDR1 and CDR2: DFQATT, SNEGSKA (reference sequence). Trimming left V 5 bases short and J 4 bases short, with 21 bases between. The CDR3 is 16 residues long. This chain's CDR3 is CSAGYELRGYYNEQFF. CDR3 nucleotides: TGCAGTGCTGGTTATGAGTTGCGGGGATATTACAATGAGCAGTTCTTC.

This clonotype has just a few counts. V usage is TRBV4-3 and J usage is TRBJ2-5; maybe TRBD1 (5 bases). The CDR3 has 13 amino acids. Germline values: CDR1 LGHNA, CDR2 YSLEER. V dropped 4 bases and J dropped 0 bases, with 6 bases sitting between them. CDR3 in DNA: TGCGCCAGCAGCCGACAGAACCAAGAGACCCAGTACTTC. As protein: CASSRQNQETQYF.

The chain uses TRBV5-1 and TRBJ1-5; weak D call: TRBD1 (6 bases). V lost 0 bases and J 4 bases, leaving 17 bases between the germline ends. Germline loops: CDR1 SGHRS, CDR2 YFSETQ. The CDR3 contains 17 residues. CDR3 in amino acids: CASSLGETGIRNQPQHF. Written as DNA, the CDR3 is TGCGCCAGCAGCTTGGGGGAAACAGGGATCAGGAATCAGCCCCAGCATTTT.

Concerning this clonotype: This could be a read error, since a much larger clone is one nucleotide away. The CDR3 coding sequence is TGTGCCAGCAGCTCCCAGGGGGTGAGCACTGAAGCTTTCTTT. The encoded protein is CASSSQGVSTEAFF. J is TRBJ1-1 and V is TRBV6-2 or TRBV6-3, with 7 bases fitting TRBD1. The trim removed 6 bases at V and 4 bases at J, leaving 8 bases unmatched. This CDR3 is built from 14 residues. Germline assignment: CDR1 MNHEY and CDR2 SVGEGT.

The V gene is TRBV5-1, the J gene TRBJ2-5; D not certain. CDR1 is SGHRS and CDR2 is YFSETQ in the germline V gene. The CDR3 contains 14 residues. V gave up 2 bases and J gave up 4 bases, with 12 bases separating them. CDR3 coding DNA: TGCGCCAGCAGCTTTTCCCCCCTGGGAGAGACCCAGTACTTC. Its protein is CASSFSPLGETQYF.

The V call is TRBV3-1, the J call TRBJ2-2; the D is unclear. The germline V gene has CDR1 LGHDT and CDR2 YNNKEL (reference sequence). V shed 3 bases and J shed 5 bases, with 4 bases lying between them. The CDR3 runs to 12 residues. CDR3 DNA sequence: TGTGCCAGCAGCCATCTTACCGGGGAGCTGTTTTTT. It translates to CASSHLTGELFF.

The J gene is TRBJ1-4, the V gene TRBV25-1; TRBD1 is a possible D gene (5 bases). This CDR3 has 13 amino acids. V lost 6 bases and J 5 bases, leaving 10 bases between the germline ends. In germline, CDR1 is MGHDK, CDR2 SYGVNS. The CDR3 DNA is TGTGCCAGCAGCGACTGGGGGAATGAAAAACTGTTTTTT. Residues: CASSDWGNEKLFF.

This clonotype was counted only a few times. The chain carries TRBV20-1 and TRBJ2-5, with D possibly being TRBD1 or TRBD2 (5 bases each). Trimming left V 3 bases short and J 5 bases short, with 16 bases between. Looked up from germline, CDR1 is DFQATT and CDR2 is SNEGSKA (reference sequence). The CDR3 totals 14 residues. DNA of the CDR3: TGCAGTGCTAGTTGGGGGATGGGCGCGGAGACCCAGTACTTC. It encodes CSASWGMGAETQYF.

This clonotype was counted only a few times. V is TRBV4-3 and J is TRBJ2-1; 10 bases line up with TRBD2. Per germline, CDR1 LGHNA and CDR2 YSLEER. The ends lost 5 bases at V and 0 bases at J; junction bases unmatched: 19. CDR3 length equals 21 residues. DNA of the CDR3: TGCGCCAGCAGCGACACTGCTAAAGGACTAGCGGCCATCTTCTCCTACAATGAGCAGTTCTTC. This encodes CASSDTAKGLAAIFSYNEQFF.

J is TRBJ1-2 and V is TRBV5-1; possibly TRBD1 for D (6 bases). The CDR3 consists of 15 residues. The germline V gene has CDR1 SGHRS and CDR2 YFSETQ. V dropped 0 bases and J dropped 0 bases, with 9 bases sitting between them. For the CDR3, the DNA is TGCGCCAGCAGCTTGGACGCAGGGGCTAACTATGGCTACACCTTC. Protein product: CASSLDAGANYGYTF.

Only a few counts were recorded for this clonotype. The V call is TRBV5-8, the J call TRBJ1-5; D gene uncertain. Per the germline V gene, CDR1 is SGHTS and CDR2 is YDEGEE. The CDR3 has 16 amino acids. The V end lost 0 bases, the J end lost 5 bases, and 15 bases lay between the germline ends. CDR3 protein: CASSLAWETTYQPQHF. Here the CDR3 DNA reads TGTGCCAGCAGCTTGGCCTGGGAGACGACCTATCAGCCCCAGCATTTT.

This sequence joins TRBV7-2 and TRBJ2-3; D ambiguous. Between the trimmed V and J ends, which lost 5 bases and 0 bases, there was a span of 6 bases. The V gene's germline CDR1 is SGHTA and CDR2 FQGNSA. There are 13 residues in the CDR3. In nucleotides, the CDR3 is TGTGCCAGCAGCCCAGCAAGCACAGATACGCAGTATTTT. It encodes CASSPASTDTQYF.

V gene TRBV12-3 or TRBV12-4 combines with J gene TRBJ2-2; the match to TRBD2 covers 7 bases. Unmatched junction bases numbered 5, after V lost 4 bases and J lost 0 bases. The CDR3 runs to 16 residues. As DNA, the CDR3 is TGTGCCAGCAGTTACCCGGCGGGGGCGAACACCGGGGAGCTGTTTTTT. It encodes CASSYPAGANTGELFF.

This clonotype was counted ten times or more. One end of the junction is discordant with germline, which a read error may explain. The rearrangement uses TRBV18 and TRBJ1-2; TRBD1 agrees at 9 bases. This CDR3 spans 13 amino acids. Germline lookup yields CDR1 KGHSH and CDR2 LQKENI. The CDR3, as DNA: TGTGCCAGCTCAGCGGCGCTGGGACAGGGCATCCACTTC. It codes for CASSAALGQGIHF.

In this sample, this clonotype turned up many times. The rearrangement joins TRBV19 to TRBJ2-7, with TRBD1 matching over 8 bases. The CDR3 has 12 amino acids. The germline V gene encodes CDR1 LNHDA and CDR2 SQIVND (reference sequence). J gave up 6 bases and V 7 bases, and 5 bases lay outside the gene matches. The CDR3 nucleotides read TGTGCCAGTAAGACAGGGGTAGGCGAGCAGTACTTC. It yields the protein CASKTGVGEQYF.

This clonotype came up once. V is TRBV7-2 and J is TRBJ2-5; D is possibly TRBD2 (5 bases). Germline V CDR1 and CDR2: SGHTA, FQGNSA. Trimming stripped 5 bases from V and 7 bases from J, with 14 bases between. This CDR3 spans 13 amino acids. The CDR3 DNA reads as TGTGCCAGCAGCCAAAGCGGTCGAGGGACCCAGTACTTC. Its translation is CASSQSGRGTQYF.

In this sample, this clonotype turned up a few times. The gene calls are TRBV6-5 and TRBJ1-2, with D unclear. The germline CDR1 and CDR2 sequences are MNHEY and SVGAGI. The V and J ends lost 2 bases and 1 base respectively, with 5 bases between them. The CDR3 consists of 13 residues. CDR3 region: CASSYDDNYGYTF. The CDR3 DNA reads TGTGCCAGCAGTTACGATGATAACTATGGCTACACCTTC.

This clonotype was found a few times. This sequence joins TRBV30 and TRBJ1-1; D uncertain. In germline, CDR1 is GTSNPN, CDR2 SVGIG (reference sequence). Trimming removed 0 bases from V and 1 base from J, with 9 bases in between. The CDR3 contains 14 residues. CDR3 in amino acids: CAWSVWIQNTEAFF. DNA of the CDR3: TGTGCCTGGAGTGTGTGGATACAGAACACTGAAGCTTTCTTT.

CDR3 DNA: TGTGCCAGGGGCCCGTGTCAGCCCCAGCATTTT. It translates to CARGPCQPQHF. The V gene is TRBV9, the J gene TRBJ1-5; D is unclear. The CDR3 is made up of 11 amino acids. The germline V gene has CDR1 SGDLS and CDR2 YYNGEE. The V and J ends lost 8 bases and 6 bases respectively, with 9 bases between them.

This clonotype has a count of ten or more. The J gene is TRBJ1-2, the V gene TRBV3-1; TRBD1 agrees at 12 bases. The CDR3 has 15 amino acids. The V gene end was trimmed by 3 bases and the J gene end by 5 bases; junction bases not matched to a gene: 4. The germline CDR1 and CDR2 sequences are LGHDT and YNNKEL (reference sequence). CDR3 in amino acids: CASSQGQGAGYGYTF. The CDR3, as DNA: TGTGCCAGCAGCCAGGGACAGGGGGCCGGGTATGGCTACACCTTC.